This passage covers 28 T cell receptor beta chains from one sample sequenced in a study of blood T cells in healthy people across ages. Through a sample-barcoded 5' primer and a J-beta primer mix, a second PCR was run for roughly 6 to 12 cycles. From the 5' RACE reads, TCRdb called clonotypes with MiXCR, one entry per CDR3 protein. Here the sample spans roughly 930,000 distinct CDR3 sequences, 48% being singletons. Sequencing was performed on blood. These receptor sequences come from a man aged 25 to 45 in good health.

In nucleotides, the CDR3 is TGTGCCACCACTCGGGAATCAAATGAAAAACTGTTTTTT. Amino acids: CATTRESNEKLFF. The chain is built from TRBV10-3 and TRBJ1-4; D gene unclear. Germline loops: CDR1 ENHRY, CDR2 SYGVKD. Trimming removed 10 bases at V and 5 bases at J, with 14 bases between. The CDR3 totals 13 residues.

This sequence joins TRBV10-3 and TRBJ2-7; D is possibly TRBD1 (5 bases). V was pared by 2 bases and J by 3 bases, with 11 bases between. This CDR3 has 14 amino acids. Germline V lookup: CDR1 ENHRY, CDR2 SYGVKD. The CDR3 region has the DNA TGTGCCATCAGTGAGGCAGGACATATCTACGAGCAGTACTTC. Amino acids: CAISEAGHIYEQYF.

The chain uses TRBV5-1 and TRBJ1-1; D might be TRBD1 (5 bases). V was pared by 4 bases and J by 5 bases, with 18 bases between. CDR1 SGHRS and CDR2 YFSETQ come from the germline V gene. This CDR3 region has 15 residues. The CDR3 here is CASSLQDIRGTEAFF. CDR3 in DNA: TGCGCCAGCAGCCTCCAGGACATACGAGGGACTGAAGCTTTCTTT.

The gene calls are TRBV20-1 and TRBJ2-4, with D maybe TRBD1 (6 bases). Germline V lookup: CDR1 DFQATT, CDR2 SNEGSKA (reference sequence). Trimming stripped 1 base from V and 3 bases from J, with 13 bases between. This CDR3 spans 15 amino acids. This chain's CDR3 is CSARGTGNGKNIQYF. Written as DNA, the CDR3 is TGCAGTGCTAGAGGAACAGGGAACGGCAAAAACATTCAGTACTTC.

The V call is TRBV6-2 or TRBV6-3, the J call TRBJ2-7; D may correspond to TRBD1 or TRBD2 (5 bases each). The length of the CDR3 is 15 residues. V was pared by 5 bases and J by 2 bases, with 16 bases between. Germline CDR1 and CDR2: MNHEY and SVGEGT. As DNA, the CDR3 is TGTGCCAGCAGTCAGACCGGGGCATTAGCCTACGAGCAGTACTTC. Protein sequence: CASSQTGALAYEQYF.

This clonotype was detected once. Here the CDR3 reads CASSSDRGSEQYF. Written as DNA, the CDR3 is TGTGCCAGCAGCTCTGACAGGGGGAGCGAGCAGTACTTC. The chain combines TRBV7-8 with TRBJ2-1, with 9 bases lining up with TRBD1. TRBJ2-7 matches the DNA end more closely, so the J call is doubtful. The CDR3 consists of 13 residues. The germline CDR1 and CDR2 sequences are SGHVS and FQNEAQ.

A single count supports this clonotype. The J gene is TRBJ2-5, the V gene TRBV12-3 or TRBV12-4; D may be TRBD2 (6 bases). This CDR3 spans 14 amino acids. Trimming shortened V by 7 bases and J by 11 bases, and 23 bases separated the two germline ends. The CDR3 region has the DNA TGTGCCAGCATTCCGAGCTTGGGGGGTAATGAGCAGTACTTC. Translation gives CASIPSLGGNEQYF.

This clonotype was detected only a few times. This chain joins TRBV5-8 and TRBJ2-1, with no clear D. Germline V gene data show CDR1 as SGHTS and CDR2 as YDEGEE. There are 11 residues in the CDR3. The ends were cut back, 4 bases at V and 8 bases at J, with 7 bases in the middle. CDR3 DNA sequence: TGTGCCAGCAGCCAGGTCCATGAGCAGTTCTTC. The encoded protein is CASSQVHEQFF. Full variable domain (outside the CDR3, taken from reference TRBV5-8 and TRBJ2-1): EAGVTQSPTHLIKTRGQQATLRCSPISGHTSVYWYQQALGLGLQFLLWYDEGEERNRGNFPPRFSGRQFPNYSSELNVNALELEDSALYLCASSQVHEQFFGPGTRLTVL.

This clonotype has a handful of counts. CDR3 coding DNA: TGTGCCATCAGTGTCGAAGAGACCCAGTACTTC. Its protein product is CAISVEETQYF. V and J are TRBV10-3 and TRBJ2-5, with D hard to call. The CDR3 is 11 residues long. Germline loops: CDR1 ENHRY, CDR2 SYGVKD. V was trimmed by 4 bases and J by 3 bases, leaving 3 bases between them.

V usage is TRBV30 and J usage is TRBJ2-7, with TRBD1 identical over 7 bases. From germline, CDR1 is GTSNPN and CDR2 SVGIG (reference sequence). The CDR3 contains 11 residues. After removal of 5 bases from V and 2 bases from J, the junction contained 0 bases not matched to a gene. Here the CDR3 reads CAWGTAYEQYF. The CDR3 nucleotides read TGTGCCTGGGGGACAGCCTACGAGCAGTACTTC.

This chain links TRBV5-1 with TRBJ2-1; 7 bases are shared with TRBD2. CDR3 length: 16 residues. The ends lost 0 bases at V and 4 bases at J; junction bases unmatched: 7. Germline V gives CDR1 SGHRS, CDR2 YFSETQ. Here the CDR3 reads CASSLAPSSGYNEQFF. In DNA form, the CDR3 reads TGCGCCAGCAGCTTGGCCCCTTCTAGCGGATACAATGAGCAGTTCTTC.

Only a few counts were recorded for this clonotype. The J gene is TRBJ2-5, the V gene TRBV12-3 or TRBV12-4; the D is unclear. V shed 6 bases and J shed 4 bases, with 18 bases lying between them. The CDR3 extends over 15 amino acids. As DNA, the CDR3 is TGTGCCAGCAGACCTGACACCGAACCGAGAGAGACCCAGTACTTC. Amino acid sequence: CASRPDTEPRETQYF.

The CDR3 sequence: CASREDRAIQETQYF. The CDR3 nucleotides are TGTGCCAGCAGGGAGGACAGGGCTATCCAAGAGACCCAGTACTTC. The J gene is TRBJ2-5, the V gene TRBV6-4; TRBD1 matches 8 bases. The CDR3 is 15 residues long. The V and J ends lost 6 bases and 1 base, in that order; junction bases with no gene match: 7. The germline V gene has CDR1 MRHNA and CDR2 SNTAGT.

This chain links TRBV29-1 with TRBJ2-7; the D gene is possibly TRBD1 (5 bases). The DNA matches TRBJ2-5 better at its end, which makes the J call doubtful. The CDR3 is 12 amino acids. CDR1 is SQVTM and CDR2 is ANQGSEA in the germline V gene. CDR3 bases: TGCAGCGATAGGACACACCAAGAGACCCAGTACTTC. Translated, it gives CSDRTHQETQYF.

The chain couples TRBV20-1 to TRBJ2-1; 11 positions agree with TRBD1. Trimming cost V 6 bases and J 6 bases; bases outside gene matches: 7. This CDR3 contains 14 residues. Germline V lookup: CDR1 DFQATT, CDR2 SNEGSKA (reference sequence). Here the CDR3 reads CSALDRGLGNEQFF. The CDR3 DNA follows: TGCAGTGCATTGGACAGGGGGCTCGGCAATGAGCAGTTCTTC.

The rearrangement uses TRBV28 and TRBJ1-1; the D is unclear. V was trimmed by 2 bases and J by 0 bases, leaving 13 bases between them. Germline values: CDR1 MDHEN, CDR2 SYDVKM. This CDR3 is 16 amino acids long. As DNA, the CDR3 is TGTGCCAGCAGTTTAGGCCCAGGAAACGTGAACACTGAAGCTTTCTTT. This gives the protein CASSLGPGNVNTEAFF.

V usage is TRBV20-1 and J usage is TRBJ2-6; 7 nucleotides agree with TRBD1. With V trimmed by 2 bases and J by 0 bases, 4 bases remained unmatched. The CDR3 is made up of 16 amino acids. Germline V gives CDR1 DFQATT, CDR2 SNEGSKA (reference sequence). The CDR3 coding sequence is TGCAGTGCTAGAAGGACAGGAAGCTCTGGGGCCAACGTCCTGACTTTC. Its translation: CSARRTGSSGANVLTF.

CDR3 protein: CSARDYEGVAKNIQYF. The DNA for the CDR3 is TGCAGTGCTAGAGATTATGAGGGGGTAGCCAAAAACATTCAGTACTTC. V usage is TRBV20-1 and J usage is TRBJ2-4, with D perhaps matching TRBD1 (6 bases). CDR1 and CDR2 (germline): DFQATT, SNEGSKA (reference sequence). The V end was cut by 0 bases, the J end by 0 bases, with 12 bases between. The CDR3 is 16 residues long.

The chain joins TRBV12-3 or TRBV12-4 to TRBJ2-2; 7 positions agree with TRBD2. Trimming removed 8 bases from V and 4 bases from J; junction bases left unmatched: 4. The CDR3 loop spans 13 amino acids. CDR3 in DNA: TGTGCCAGCTGGGGGGGTGGCACCGGGGAGCTGTTTTTT. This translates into CASWGGGTGELFF.

CDR3 amino acids: CASSLGARGSNTGELFF. DNA for the CDR3: TGCGCCAGCAGCTTGGGGGCTCGGGGGTCGAACACCGGGGAGCTGTTTTTT. The J gene is TRBJ2-2, the V gene TRBV5-1; the D gene is possibly TRBD2 (6 bases). V was pared by 0 bases and J by 0 bases, with 12 bases between. Germline CDR1 is SGHRS and CDR2 is YFSETQ. CDR3 length: 17 amino acids.

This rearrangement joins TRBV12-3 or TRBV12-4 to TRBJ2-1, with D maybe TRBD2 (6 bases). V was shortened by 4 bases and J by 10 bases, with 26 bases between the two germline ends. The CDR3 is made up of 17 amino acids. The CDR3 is CASSSPPLAPPRGEQFF. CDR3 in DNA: TGTGCCAGCAGTTCGCCCCCTCTAGCGCCTCCCCGCGGGGAGCAGTTCTTC.

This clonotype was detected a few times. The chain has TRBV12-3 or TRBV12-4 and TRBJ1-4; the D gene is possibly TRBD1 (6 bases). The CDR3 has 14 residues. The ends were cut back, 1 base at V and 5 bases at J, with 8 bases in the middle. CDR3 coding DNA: TGTGCCAGCAGTTTAGTAGGACAGAATGAAAAACTGTTTTTT. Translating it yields CASSLVGQNEKLFF.

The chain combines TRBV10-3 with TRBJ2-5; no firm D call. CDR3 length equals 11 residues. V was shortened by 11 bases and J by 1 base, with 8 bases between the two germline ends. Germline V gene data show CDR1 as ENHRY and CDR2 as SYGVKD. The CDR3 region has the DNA TGTGCCGCCCGGCCCCAAGAGACCCAGTACTTC. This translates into CAARPQETQYF.

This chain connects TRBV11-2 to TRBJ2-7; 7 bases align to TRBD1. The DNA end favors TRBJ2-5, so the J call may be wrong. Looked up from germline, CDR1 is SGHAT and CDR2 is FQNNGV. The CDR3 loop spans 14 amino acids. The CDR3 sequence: CASSARQGPETQYF. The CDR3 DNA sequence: TGTGCCAGCAGCGCCCGACAGGGTCCGGAGACCCAGTACTTC.

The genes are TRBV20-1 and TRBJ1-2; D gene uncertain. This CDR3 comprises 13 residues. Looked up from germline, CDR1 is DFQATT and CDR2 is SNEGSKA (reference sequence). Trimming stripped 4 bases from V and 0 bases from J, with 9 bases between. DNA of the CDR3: TGCAGTGCTACTGGCGATTCTAACTATGGCTACACCTTC. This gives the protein CSATGDSNYGYTF.

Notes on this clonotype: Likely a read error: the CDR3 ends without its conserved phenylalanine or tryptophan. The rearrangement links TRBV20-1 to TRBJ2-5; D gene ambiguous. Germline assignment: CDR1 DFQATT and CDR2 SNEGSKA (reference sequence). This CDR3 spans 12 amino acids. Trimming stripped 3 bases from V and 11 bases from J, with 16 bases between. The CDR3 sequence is CSASSLPPEQYS. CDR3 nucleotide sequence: TGCAGTGCTAGCTCCCTACCCCCTGAGCAGTACTCC.

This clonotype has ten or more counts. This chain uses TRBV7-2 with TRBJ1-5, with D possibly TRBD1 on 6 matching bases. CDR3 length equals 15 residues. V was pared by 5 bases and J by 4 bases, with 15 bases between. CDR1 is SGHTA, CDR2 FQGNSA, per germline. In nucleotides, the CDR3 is TGTGCCAGCAGCGCCCAGGGGCTGGGGAATCAGCCCCAGCATTTT. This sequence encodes CASSAQGLGNQPQHF. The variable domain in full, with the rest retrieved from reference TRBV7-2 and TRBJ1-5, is GAGVSQSPSNKVTEKGKDVELRCDPISGHTALYWYRQSLGQGLEFLIYFQGNSAPDKSGLPSDRFSAERTGGSVSTLTIQRTQQEDSAVYLCASSAQGLGNQPQHFGDGTRLSIL.

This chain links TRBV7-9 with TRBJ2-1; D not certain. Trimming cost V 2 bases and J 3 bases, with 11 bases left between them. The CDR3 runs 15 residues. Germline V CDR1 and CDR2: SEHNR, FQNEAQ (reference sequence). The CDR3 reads CASSLSSSLYNEQFF. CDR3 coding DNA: TGTGCCAGCAGCTTATCTTCTTCCCTCTACAATGAGCAGTTCTTC.